The 17 T cell receptor beta chains below all came from one sample that was sequenced in a study of cytomegalovirus exposure and HLA in healthy donors. Here immunoSEQ multiplex PCR was the method, and the copy in TCRdb shows in-frame clones only, minus some. The data show a few hundred thousand clones, with about 90% seen just once and 12% held by the top ten. Sequencing used PBMCs. These receptors originate from a young man in good health and CMV-seropositive.

This chain links TRBV9 with TRBJ1-3, with D possibly TRBD1 on 5 matching bases. V gave up 2 bases and J gave up 4 bases, with 13 bases separating them. Germline CDR1 SGDLS, CDR2 YYNGEE. The CDR3 covers 15 residues. The CDR3 loop reads CASSVEGNRGNTIYF. The CDR3 coding sequence is TGTGCCAGCAGCGTCGAGGGGAACAGGGGAAACACCATATATTTT.

The chain couples TRBV19 to TRBJ2-1; 8 nucleotides align to TRBD2. Looked up from germline, CDR1 is LNHDA and CDR2 is SQIVND (reference sequence). This CDR3 spans 16 amino acids. J lost 0 bases, V lost 3 bases, and 4 bases had no gene match. Written as DNA, the CDR3 is TGTGCCAGTAGTATTAGCGGGGCCAGCTCCTACAATGAGCAGTTCTTC. Translated, it gives CASSISGASSYNEQFF. The whole variable domain, filled in from reference TRBV19 and TRBJ2-1, reads DGGITQSPKYLFRKEGQNVTLSCEQNLNHDAMYWYRQDPGQGLRLIYYSQIVNDFQKGDIAEGYSVSREKKESFPLTVTSAQKNPTAFYLCASSISGASSYNEQFFGPGTRLTVL.

J is TRBJ1-2 and V is TRBV7-8, with D unclear. Trimming removed 4 bases at V and 2 bases at J, with 20 bases between. From germline, CDR1 is SGHVS and CDR2 FQNEAQ. The CDR3 length is 17 residues. DNA for the CDR3: TGTGCCAGCAGCTCTTCGGGCGGCGGATCGAGAAACTATGGCTACACCTTC. Translation: CASSSSGGGSRNYGYTF. The entire variable domain, with the rest obtained from reference TRBV7-8 and TRBJ1-2, is as follows: GAGVSQSPRYKVAKRGQDVALRCDPISGHVSLFWYQQALGQGPEFLTYFQNEAQLDKSGLPSDRFFAERPEGSVSTLKIQRTQQEDSAVYLCASSSSGGGSRNYGYTFGSGTRLTVV.

A note on this clone: Within the sample, other DNA sequences also encode this same CDR3. The chain has TRBV7-9 and TRBJ2-7; D uncertain. CDR1 and CDR2 from the germline V gene are SEHNR and FQNEAQ (reference sequence). V shed 1 base and J shed 0 bases, with 1 base lying between them. CDR3 length: 12 amino acids. The CDR3 DNA is TGTGCCAGCAGCTTAGGCTCCTACGAGCAGTACTTC. Translated, it gives CASSLGSYEQYF.

J is TRBJ2-1 and V is TRBV4-2; 8 nucleotides line up with TRBD2. CDR1 is LGHNA, CDR2 YNFKEQ, per germline. V dropped 0 bases and J dropped 4; count of bases not matched to a gene: 5. The CDR3 extends over 16 amino acids. The CDR3 reads CASSQDAGRGYNEQFF. The CDR3, as DNA: TGTGCCAGCAGCCAAGATGCCGGGAGGGGTTACAATGAGCAGTTCTTC.

The V and J genes are TRBV5-1 and TRBJ1-2; 9 bases are shared with TRBD1. This CDR3 spans 16 amino acids. Germline-derived CDR1 and CDR2 are SGHRS and YFSETQ. Trimming took 3 bases from V and 2 from J; bases not matched to a gene: 8. In nucleotides, the CDR3 is TGCGCCAGCAGCTCACACCGGGACAGGGCCAACTATGGCTACACCTTC. Amino acids: CASSSHRDRANYGYTF.

J is TRBJ2-7 and V is TRBV5-1; 8 bases match TRBD2. Germline loops: CDR1 SGHRS, CDR2 YFSETQ. The CDR3 has 15 residues. Trimming removed 0 bases from V and 3 bases from J; junction bases left unmatched: 5. The CDR3 nucleotides read TGCGCCAGCAGCTTGGAAGCGGGAGTTTACTACGAGCAGTACTTC. Its translation: CASSLEAGVYYEQYF.

Only one count was recorded for this clone. The V and J genes are TRBV18 and TRBJ2-1; D unresolved. The CDR3 sequence is 12 residues long. Germline assignment: CDR1 KGHSH and CDR2 LQKENI. V was shortened by 1 base and J by 8 bases, with 6 bases between the two germline ends. The DNA of the CDR3 is TGTGCCAGCTCACCACGAGGCTATGAGCAGTTCTTC. Translating gives CASSPRGYEQFF.

The chain has TRBV6-5 and TRBJ2-3; 8 bases fit TRBD1. The CDR3 extends over 15 amino acids. In germline, CDR1 is MNHEY, CDR2 SVGAGI. V was clipped by 2 bases and J by 0 bases; unmatched bases: 1. CDR3 bases: TGTGCCAGCAGTTACGGACAGGGCAGCACAGATACGCAGTATTTT. This codes for CASSYGQGSTDTQYF.

In its sample, this clone was seen once. This chain connects TRBV7-6 to TRBJ2-2; TRBD2 aligns across 15 bases. From germline, CDR1 is SGHVS and CDR2 FNYEAQ. The CDR3 loop spans 19 amino acids. Losses at the gene ends were 3 bases for V and 0 bases for J; bases not matched to a gene: 5. The CDR3, as DNA: TGTGCCAGCAGCTTTGGACTAGCGGGAGGGTTCGCGAACACCGGGGAGCTGTTTTTT. Translated: CASSFGLAGGFANTGELFF.

V and J are TRBV19 and TRBJ1-1; the D is unclear. The CDR3 length is 13 residues. Germline V gene sequence: CDR1 LNHDA, CDR2 SQIVND (reference sequence). V lost 10 bases, J lost 6 bases, and 18 bases lay in between. DNA of the CDR3: TGTGCCACGGGAGACCGCACTTCTCCTGAAGCTTTCTTT. Translated: CATGDRTSPEAFF.

The rearrangement uses TRBV6-4 and TRBJ2-2; 8 bases map to TRBD1. Germline CDR1 and CDR2: MRHNA and SNTAGT. J was trimmed by 0 bases and V by 6 bases; bases with no gene match: 3. CDR3 length equals 15 residues. The CDR3 nucleotides are TGTGCCAGCAGCCGGGACAGGACGAACACCGGGGAGCTGTTTTTT. It translates to CASSRDRTNTGELFF.

This clone was seen only a few times. The V gene is TRBV30, the J gene TRBJ2-7; the match to TRBD2 covers 7 bases. Per the germline V gene, CDR1 is GTSNPN and CDR2 is SVGIG (reference sequence). This CDR3 has 12 amino acids. Trimming took 6 bases from V and 6 from J; bases not matched to a gene: 8. CDR3 in amino acids: CACAGLRREQYF. The CDR3 coding sequence is TGTGCCTGCGCGGGACTAAGGCGCGAGCAGTACTTC.

This clone was found once. The chain combines TRBV6-5 with TRBJ2-1, with a tentative D call TRBD2 (5 bases). Germline V gives CDR1 MNHEY, CDR2 SVGAGI. V lost 3 bases and J 0 bases, leaving 9 bases between the germline ends. The CDR3 is 15 amino acids. The CDR3, as DNA: TGTGCCAGCAGTTATGCCGGGAACTCCTACAATGAGCAGTTCTTC. Translation: CASSYAGNSYNEQFF.

This chain links TRBV7-7 with TRBJ2-5, with D maybe TRBD2 (5 bases). This CDR3 spans 14 amino acids. With 5 bases removed from V and 1 base from J, the gap between germline ends came to 11 bases. CDR1 is SSHAT and CDR2 is FNYEAQ in the germline V gene (reference sequence). Here the CDR3 DNA reads TGTGCCAGCAGCCCCGGACTGACCCAAGAGACCCAGTACTTC. Translating gives CASSPGLTQETQYF.

This chain uses TRBV15 with TRBJ2-7; possibly TRBD2 for D (5 bases). Germline-derived CDR1 and CDR2 are LNHNV and YYDKDF (reference sequence). The CDR3 spans 13 residues. The V end lost 4 bases, the J end lost 2 bases, and 9 bases lay between the germline ends. The DNA of the CDR3 is TGTGCCACCAGCAAAGGACTCCCCTACGAGCAGTACTTC. This encodes CATSKGLPYEQYF.

This chain connects TRBV19 to TRBJ1-4; D not resolved. V shed 4 bases and J shed 0 bases, with 6 bases lying between them. The CDR3 has 14 amino acids. CDR1 LNHDA and CDR2 SQIVND come from the germline V gene (reference sequence). DNA of the CDR3: TGTGCCAGTAGTAGGCCAGCAACTAATGAAAAACTGTTTTTT. This encodes CASSRPATNEKLFF.